These 24 T cell receptor beta chains originate from one sample sequenced in a study of control samples from healthy donors and cancer patients. Measured with immunoSEQ multiplex PCR; TCRdb has only the in-frame clones, and not every one. The table includes about 89,000 clones, 86% detected once. Sequences were obtained from blood. These receptors were collected from a man aged 30 to 39 in good health.

The V and J genes are TRBV21-1 and TRBJ2-1. TRBV21-1 counts as a pseudogene. CDR3 length equals 16 residues. CDR3 sequence reads: CASSKSVSKEGNEQFF. The CDR3 region has the DNA TGTGCCAGCAGCAAATCGGTTTCGAAGGAAGGCAATGAGCAGTTCTTC.

This chain connects TRBV19 to TRBJ1-5; D uncertain. V was cut by 3 bases and J by 3 bases, with 12 bases left in between. This CDR3 is 15 amino acids long. Germline CDR1 is LNHDA and CDR2 is SQIVND (reference sequence). This chain's CDR3 is CASSIVGFPNQPQHF. The CDR3 region has the DNA TGTGCCAGTAGTATTGTGGGGTTCCCCAATCAGCCCCAGCATTTT.

The J gene is TRBJ2-7, the V gene TRBV6-5, with unresolved D. Deletions cut 11 bases from V and 0 bases from J, with 14 bases between. The CDR3 runs to 13 residues. The germline V gene encodes CDR1 MNHEY and CDR2 SVGAGI. The CDR3 DNA reads as TGTGCCTGCAAGTCGACTCGCTCCTACGAGCAGTACTTC. This translates into CACKSTRSYEQYF.

This clone was observed a few times. This sequence joins TRBV4-1 and TRBJ1-6; maybe TRBD1 (5 bases). This CDR3 is built from 15 residues. Trimming stripped 0 bases from V and 7 bases from J, with 10 bases between. In germline, CDR1 is MGHRA, CDR2 YSYEKL. The CDR3 nucleotides read TGCGCCAGCAGCCAAGATGGGACTACAAATTCACCCCTCCACTTT. As protein: CASSQDGTTNSPLHF.

The chain uses TRBV24-1 and TRBJ1-2, with D possibly being TRBD1 (5 bases). Germline V gene sequence: CDR1 KGHDR, CDR2 SFDVKD. The CDR3 covers 14 residues. Trimming stripped 4 bases from V and 5 bases from J, with 13 bases between. The CDR3 sequence is CATSDPGRLYGYTF. The CDR3 nucleotides read TGTGCCACCAGTGACCCGGGACGGCTATATGGCTACACCTTC.

The rearrangement joins TRBV11-2 to TRBJ1-6; 10 nucleotides line up with TRBD1. CDR1 SGHAT and CDR2 FQNNGV come from the germline V gene. Germline trimming cut 7 bases from V and 9 bases from J; bases unmatched to any gene: 9. CDR3 size: 15 residues. The CDR3 nucleotides are TGTGCCAGCACCCGGACAGGGGGATTGGGTTCACCCCTCCACTTT. Protein product: CASTRTGGLGSPLHF.

This chain uses TRBV5-5 with TRBJ2-1, with 9 bases matching TRBD2. CDR1 is SGHKS, CDR2 YYEKEE, per germline (reference sequence). This CDR3 has 16 amino acids. Losses at the gene ends were 5 bases for V and 3 bases for J; bases not matched to a gene: 9. In DNA, the CDR3 is TGTGCCAGCAGGTATACCGGGACTAGCCTCTACAATGAGCAGTTCTTC. This sequence encodes CASRYTGTSLYNEQFF. The variable domain in full, with the rest retrieved from reference TRBV5-5 and TRBJ2-1, is DAGVTQSPTHLIKTRGQQVTLRCSPISGHKSVSWYQQVLGQGPQFIFQYYEKEERGRGNFPDRFSARQFPNYSSELNVNALLLGDSALYLCASRYTGTSLYNEQFFGPGTRLTVL.

The chain couples TRBV7-2 to TRBJ2-3; tentatively, D is TRBD1 (6 bases). This CDR3 contains 16 residues. Looked up from germline, CDR1 is SGHTA and CDR2 is FQGNSA. Trimming stripped 1 base from V and 6 bases from J, with 17 bases between. The CDR3 DNA is TGTGCCAGCAGCTTAGTAACAGGGCTTCCTCGGGATACGCAGTATTTT. Amino acid sequence: CASSLVTGLPRDTQYF.

The chain employs TRBV30 and TRBJ2-5; TRBD2 is a possible D gene (6 bases). CDR3 length equals 13 residues. Looked up from germline, CDR1 is GTSNPN and CDR2 is SVGIG (reference sequence). CDR3 in amino acids: CGWGLTQKETQYF. The DNA for the CDR3 is TGTGGGTGGGGACTGACACAAAAAGAGACCCAGTACTTC.

The chain couples TRBV29-1 to TRBJ1-1; D not resolved. The CDR3 runs to 11 residues. The V end was cut by 7 bases, the J end by 1 base, with 7 bases between. The germline gives CDR1 SQVTM, CDR2 ANQGSEA. The DNA for the CDR3 is TGCAGCGCCCGGGAGAACACTGAAGCTTTCTTT. Amino acid sequence: CSARENTEAFF.

This chain joins TRBV9 and TRBJ2-1, with a weak D call TRBD2 (6 bases). The CDR3 contains 14 residues. Germline V CDR1 and CDR2: SGDLS, YYNGEE. V lost 0 bases and J lost 4, with 8 bases in between. The CDR3 DNA is TGTGCCAGCAGCGTAGACAGCGGGTACAATGAGCAGTTCTTC. Its translation is CASSVDSGYNEQFF.

J is TRBJ2-5 and V is TRBV21-1; no DNA check was done on the table's D call, TRBD1. TRBV21-1 counts as a pseudogene. The CDR3 length is 18 residues. The CDR3 here is CASSTKTDRARPQETQYF. Written as DNA, the CDR3 is TGTGCCAGCAGCACGAAGACCGACAGGGCCCGTCCCCAAGAGACCCAGTACTTC.

The chain employs TRBV27 and TRBJ1-5; 7 positions agree with TRBD1. Germline CDR1 MNHEY, CDR2 SMNVEV (reference sequence). This CDR3 contains 15 residues. V shed 4 bases and J 5 bases; nucleotides not matched to a gene: 8. In DNA form, the CDR3 reads TGTGCCAGCAGTTCGGAGGGGGCGGCACATCAGCCCCAGCATTTT. The encoded protein is CASSSEGAAHQPQHF.

The gene calls are TRBV6-1 and TRBJ1-1, with unresolved D. Germline V gene data show CDR1 as MNHNS and CDR2 as SASEGT. The V end was cut by 3 bases, the J end by 3 bases, with 17 bases between. The CDR3 has 16 residues. Here the CDR3 reads CASSDFTLDGDTEAFF. The DNA of the CDR3 is TGTGCCAGCAGTGACTTCACGTTGGACGGGGACACTGAAGCTTTCTTT.

This clone came up once. The chain couples TRBV11-2 to TRBJ1-2, with D unresolved. CDR1 and CDR2 (germline): SGHAT, FQNNGV. The CDR3 totals 11 residues. V dropped 4 bases and J dropped 8 bases, with 8 bases sitting between them. This chain's CDR3 is CASSSTSGYTF. CDR3 nucleotide sequence: TGTGCCAGCAGCTCTACCTCGGGCTACACCTTC.

The chain recombines TRBV19 with TRBJ2-5, with D possibly being TRBD2 (6 bases). V lost 1 base to trimming and J lost 4 bases, with 10 bases between them. The length of the CDR3 is 14 residues. The V gene's germline CDR1 is LNHDA and CDR2 SQIVND (reference sequence). Here the CDR3 DNA reads TGTGCCAGTAGTATAGGAGAGGGAGGAGAGACCCAGTACTTC. Its protein is CASSIGEGGETQYF.

The gene calls are TRBV27 and TRBJ2-1; 11 bases match TRBD1. There are 15 residues in the CDR3. V lost 8 bases and J lost 3; bases outside the gene matches: 6. From germline, CDR1 is MNHEY and CDR2 SMNVEV (reference sequence). Here the CDR3 reads CASGTGTGGYNEQFF. The CDR3 nucleotides read TGTGCCAGCGGGACCGGGACAGGGGGCTACAATGAGCAGTTCTTC.

This sequence joins TRBV10-3 and TRBJ1-4; 11 bases align to TRBD1. The CDR3 length is 16 residues. Germline V gene sequence: CDR1 ENHRY, CDR2 SYGVKD. V shed 6 bases and J 1 base; nucleotides not matched to a gene: 4. The CDR3 sequence is CAIRPGQGGTNEKLFF. CDR3 coding DNA: TGTGCCATCAGGCCGGGACAGGGGGGAACTAATGAAAAACTGTTTTTT.

The V and J genes are TRBV6-6 and TRBJ1-5; tentatively, D is TRBD1 (6 bases). The germline CDR1 and CDR2 sequences are MNHNY and SVGAGI (reference sequence). The CDR3 is made up of 16 amino acids. Trimming cost V 2 bases and J 0 bases, with 11 bases left between them. In DNA form, the CDR3 reads TGTGCCAGCAGTTACGGGGGCAGAGATAGCAATCAGCCCCAGCATTTT. Protein product: CASSYGGRDSNQPQHF.

The V gene is TRBV14, the J gene TRBJ1-1; D perhaps matches TRBD1 (5 bases). The V and J ends lost 1 base and 5 bases respectively, with 11 bases between them. Germline loops: CDR1 SGHDN, CDR2 FVKESK. This CDR3 is 14 amino acids long. The CDR3 sequence: CASSQVREGTEAFF. CDR3 coding DNA: TGTGCCAGCAGCCAAGTCAGGGAGGGAACTGAAGCTTTCTTT.

About this clone: An end of the junction does not agree with germline; a read error may underlie this. Different DNA sequences within this sample yield the same CDR3. This chain links TRBV19 with TRBJ1-2, with D possibly TRBD1 on 5 matching bases. The CDR3 totals 15 residues. The germline V gene encodes CDR1 LNHDA and CDR2 SQIVND (reference sequence). This chain's CDR3 is CASSKEGLPFYGYTF. The CDR3 region has the DNA TGCGCCAGTAGTAAGGAGGGACTTCCATTCTATGGCTACACCTTC.

The chain has TRBV5-1 and TRBJ1-1; 7 nucleotides match TRBD1. V was pared by 3 bases and J by 5 bases, with 7 bases of the junction left unmatched. The CDR3 totals 14 residues. CDR1 is SGHRS, CDR2 YFSETQ, per germline. The CDR3, as DNA: TGCGCCAGCAGCTCGGAGACAGGGATTACTGAAGCTTTCTTT. This codes for CASSSETGITEAFF. Full variable domain (remainder filled in from reference TRBV5-1 and TRBJ1-1): KAGVTQTPRYLIKTRGQQVTLSCSPISGHRSVSWYQQTPGQGLQFLFEYFSETQRNKGNFPGRFSGRQFSNSRSEMNVSTLELGDSALYLCASSSETGITEAFFGQGTRLTVV.

The V and J genes are TRBV13 and TRBJ2-2, with D hard to call. Germline V gene data show CDR1 as PRHDT and CDR2 as FYEKMQ (reference sequence). Trimming removed 0 bases at V and 3 bases at J, with 5 bases between. The CDR3 length is 14 residues. CDR3 sequence (DNA): TGTGCCAGCAGCTTAGGACAGCACACCGGGGAGCTGTTTTTT. Protein sequence: CASSLGQHTGELFF.

This rearrangement joins TRBV18 to TRBJ2-2, with a weak D call TRBD2 (6 bases). The CDR3 loop spans 15 amino acids. Germline V gene lookup returns CDR1 KGHSH and CDR2 LQKENI. Deletions cut 6 bases from V and 6 bases from J, with 17 bases between. The CDR3 here is CASSPRRGRSGELFF. DNA of the CDR3: TGTGCCAGCTCCCCCAGGAGAGGGAGGTCCGGGGAGCTGTTTTTT.